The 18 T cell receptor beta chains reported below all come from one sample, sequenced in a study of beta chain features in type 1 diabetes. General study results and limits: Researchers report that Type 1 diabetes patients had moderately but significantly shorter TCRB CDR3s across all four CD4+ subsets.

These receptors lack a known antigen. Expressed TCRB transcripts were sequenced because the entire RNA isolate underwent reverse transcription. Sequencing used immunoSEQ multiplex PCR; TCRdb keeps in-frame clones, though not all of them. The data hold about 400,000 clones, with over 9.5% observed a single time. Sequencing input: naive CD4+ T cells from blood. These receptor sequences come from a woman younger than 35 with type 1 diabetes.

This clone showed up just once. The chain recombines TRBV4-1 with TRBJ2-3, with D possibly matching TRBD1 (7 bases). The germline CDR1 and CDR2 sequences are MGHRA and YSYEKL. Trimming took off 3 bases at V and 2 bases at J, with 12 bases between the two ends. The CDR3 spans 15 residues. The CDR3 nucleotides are TGCGCCAGCAGCCAGGGGGGACAGCCCACAGATACGCAGTATTTT. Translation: CASSQGGQPTDTQYF.

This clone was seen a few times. The CDR3 coding sequence is TGTGCCAGCAGCTTGTCATTAGCGGGAGTAGCCAAAAACATTCAGTACTTC. This sequence encodes CASSLSLAGVAKNIQYF. This chain joins TRBV5-4 and TRBJ2-4; the match to TRBD2 covers 9 bases. V shed 1 base and J 0 bases; nucleotides not matched to a gene: 5. Per germline, CDR1 SGHNT and CDR2 YYREEE (reference sequence). The CDR3 contains 17 residues.

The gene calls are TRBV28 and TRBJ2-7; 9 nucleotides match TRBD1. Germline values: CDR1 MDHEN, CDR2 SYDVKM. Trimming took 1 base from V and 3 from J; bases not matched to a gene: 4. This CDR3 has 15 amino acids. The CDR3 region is CASSLLTGGIYEQYF. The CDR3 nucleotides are TGTGCCAGCAGTTTATTGACAGGGGGAATCTACGAGCAGTACTTC.

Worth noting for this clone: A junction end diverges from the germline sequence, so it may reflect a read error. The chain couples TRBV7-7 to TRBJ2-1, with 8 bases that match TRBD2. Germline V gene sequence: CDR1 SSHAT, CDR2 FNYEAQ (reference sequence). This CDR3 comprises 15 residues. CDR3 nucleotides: TGTGCTAGCAGCTTAGGGGTCGGGAGGGCCAATGAGCAGTTCTTC. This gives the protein CASSLGVGRANEQFF.

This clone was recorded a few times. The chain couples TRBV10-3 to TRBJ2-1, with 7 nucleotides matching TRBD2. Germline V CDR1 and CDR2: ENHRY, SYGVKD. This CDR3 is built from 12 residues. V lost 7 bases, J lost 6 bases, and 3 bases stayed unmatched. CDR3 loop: CAITSGFNEQFF. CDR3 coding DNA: TGTGCCATCACTAGCGGATTCAATGAGCAGTTCTTC.

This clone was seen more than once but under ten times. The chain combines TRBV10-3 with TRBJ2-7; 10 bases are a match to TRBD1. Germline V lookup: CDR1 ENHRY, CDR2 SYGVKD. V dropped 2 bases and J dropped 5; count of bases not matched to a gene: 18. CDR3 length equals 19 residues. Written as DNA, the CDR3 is TGTGCCATCAGTGAGCTGACAGGGGGCAAAGGGTTATTTGTCGACGAGCAGTACTTC. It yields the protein CAISELTGGKGLFVDEQYF.

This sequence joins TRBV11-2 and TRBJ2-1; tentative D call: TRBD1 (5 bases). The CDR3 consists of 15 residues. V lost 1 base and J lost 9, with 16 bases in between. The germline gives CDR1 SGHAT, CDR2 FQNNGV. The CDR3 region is CASSLGPVDRIEQFF. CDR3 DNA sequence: TGTGCCAGCAGCTTAGGGCCAGTTGACAGAATTGAGCAGTTCTTC.

The CDR3 coding sequence is TGTGCCAGCCGAAGCGGGATTCTTTCCTACAATGAGCAGTTCTTC. It translates to CASRSGILSYNEQFF. The rearrangement joins TRBV11-2 to TRBJ2-1, with 7 bases fitting TRBD2. The CDR3 is made up of 15 amino acids. Unmatched junction bases numbered 8, after V lost 8 bases and J lost 1 base. Looked up from germline, CDR1 is SGHAT and CDR2 is FQNNGV.

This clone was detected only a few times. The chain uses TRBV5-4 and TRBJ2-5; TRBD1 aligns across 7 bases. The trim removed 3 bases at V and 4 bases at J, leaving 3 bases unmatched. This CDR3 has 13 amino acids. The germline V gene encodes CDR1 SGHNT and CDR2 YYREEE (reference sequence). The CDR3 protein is CASSSDRAETQYF. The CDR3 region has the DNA TGTGCCAGCAGCTCTGACAGGGCAGAGACCCAGTACTTC.

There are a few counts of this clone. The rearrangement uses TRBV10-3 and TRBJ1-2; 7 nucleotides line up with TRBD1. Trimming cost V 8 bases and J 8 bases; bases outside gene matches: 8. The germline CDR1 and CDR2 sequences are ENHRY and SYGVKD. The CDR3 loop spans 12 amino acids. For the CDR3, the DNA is TGTGCCATCGGGCAGGGGGTCGAGGGCTACACCTTC. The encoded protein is CAIGQGVEGYTF.

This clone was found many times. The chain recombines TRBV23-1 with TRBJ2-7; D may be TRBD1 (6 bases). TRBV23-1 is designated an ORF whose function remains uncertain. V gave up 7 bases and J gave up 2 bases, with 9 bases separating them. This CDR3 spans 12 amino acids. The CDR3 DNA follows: TGCGCCAGCACACAGGGAGCCTACGAGCAGTACTTC. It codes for CASTQGAYEQYF.

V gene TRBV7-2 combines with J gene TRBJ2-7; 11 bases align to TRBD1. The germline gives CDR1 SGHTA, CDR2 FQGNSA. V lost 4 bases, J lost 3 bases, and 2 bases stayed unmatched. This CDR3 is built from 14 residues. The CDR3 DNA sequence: TGTGCCAGCAGCTCCGGGACAGGGGGCTACGAGCAGTACTTC. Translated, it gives CASSSGTGGYEQYF.

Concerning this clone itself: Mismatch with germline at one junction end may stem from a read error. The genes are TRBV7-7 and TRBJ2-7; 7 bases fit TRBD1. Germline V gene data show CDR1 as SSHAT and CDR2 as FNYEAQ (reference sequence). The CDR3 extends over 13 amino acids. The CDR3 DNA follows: TGTGCTAGCAGCACACGGACAGGCCTCGAGCAGTACTTC. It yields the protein CASSTRTGLEQYF.

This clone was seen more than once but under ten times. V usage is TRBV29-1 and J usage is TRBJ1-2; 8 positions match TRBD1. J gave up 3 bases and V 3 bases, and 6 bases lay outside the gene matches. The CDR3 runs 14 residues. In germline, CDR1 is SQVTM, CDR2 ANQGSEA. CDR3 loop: CSVDPGQGHYGYTF. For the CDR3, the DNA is TGCAGCGTTGACCCAGGACAGGGACACTATGGCTACACCTTC.

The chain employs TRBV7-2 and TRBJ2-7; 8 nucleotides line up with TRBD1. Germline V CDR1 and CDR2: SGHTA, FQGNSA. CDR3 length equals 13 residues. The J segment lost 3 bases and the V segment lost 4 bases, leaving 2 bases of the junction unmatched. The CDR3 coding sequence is TGTGCCAGCAGCTGGACAGGGAACTACGAGCAGTACTTC. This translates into CASSWTGNYEQYF.

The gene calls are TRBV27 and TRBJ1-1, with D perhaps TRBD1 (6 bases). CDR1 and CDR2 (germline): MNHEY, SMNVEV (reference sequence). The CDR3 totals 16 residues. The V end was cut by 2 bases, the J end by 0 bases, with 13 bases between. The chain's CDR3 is CASSLGAGQLNTEAFF. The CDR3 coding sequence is TGTGCCAGCAGTTTAGGGGCCGGACAGTTGAACACTGAAGCTTTCTTT.

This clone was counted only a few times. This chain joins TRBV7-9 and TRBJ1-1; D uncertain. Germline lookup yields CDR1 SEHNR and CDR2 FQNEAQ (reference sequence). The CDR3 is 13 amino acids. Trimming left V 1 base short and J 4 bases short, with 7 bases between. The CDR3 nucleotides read TGTGCCAGCAGCTTAGATACAGCCACTGAAGCTTTCTTT. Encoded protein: CASSLDTATEAFF.

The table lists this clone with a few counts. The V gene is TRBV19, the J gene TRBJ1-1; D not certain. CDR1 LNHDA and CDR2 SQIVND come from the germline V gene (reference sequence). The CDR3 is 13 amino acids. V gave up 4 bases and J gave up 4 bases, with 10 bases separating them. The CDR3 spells CASSRRAPTEAFF. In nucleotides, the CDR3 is TGTGCCAGTAGTAGGAGGGCGCCCACTGAAGCTTTCTTT. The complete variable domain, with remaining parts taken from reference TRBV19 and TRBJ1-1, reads DGGITQSPKYLFRKEGQNVTLSCEQNLNHDAMYWYRQDPGQGLRLIYYSQIVNDFQKGDIAEGYSVSREKKESFPLTVTSAQKNPTAFYLCASSRRAPTEAFFGQGTRLTVV.